These 14 T cell receptor beta chains share one sample of origin, sequenced in a study of blood T cell repertoires in COVID-19. Clones were read by immunoSEQ multiplex PCR, and TCRdb kept only the in-frame ones, dropping some. The profile shows 75,000 to 100,000 clones, approximately 86% of them singletons. What was sequenced was peripheral blood. These receptors all stem from a woman over 75 with acute or convalescent COVID-19.

V is TRBV5-4 and J is TRBJ2-1; D possibly corresponds to TRBD2 (6 bases). Trimming pared 6 bases from V and 4 bases from J, leaving 11 bases between. Germline loops: CDR1 SGHNT, CDR2 YYREEE (reference sequence). The CDR3 sequence is 13 residues long. CDR3 in amino acids: CASTSGAYNEQFF. In DNA, the CDR3 is TGTGCCAGCACTTCGGGAGCGTACAATGAGCAGTTCTTC.

The CDR3 sequence is CASSNYKTGELFF. In DNA, the CDR3 is TGTGCCAGCAGCAACTACAAAACCGGGGAGCTGTTTTTT. The V and J genes are TRBV7-2 and TRBJ2-2; D is undetermined. V dropped 5 bases and J dropped 5 bases, with 9 bases sitting between them. CDR3 length: 13 residues. Germline lookup yields CDR1 SGHTA and CDR2 FQGNSA.

The V gene is TRBV3-1 (or the pseudogene TRBV3-2), the J gene TRBJ2-1; TRBD2 matches at 12 bases. Per germline, CDR1 LGHDT and CDR2 YNNKEL (reference sequence). CDR3 length: 17 residues. With V trimmed by 1 base and J by 1 base, 2 bases remained unmatched. The DNA for the CDR3 is TGTGCCAGCAGCCAAGCGGGGACTAGCGGGTCCTACAATGAGCAGTTCTTC. Its translation is CASSQAGTSGSYNEQFF.

This chain connects TRBV6-6 to TRBJ1-5; no firm D call. V was clipped by 6 bases and J by 0 bases, with 9 bases between them. CDR1 is MNHNY and CDR2 is SVGAGI in the germline V gene (reference sequence). The CDR3 has 14 residues. This chain's CDR3 is CASRQRVSNQPQHF. The CDR3 DNA is TGTGCCAGCAGACAGAGGGTTAGCAATCAGCCCCAGCATTTT.

This clone was observed a handful of times. The chain combines TRBV7-2 with TRBJ2-7; TRBD2 matches at 11 bases. Germline trimming cut 4 bases from V and 2 bases from J; bases unmatched to any gene: 4. The CDR3 is 15 residues long. CDR1 is SGHTA and CDR2 is FQGNSA in the germline V gene. CDR3 DNA sequence: TGTGCCAGCAGCTACGGGACTAGCGGCACCTACGAGCAGTACTTC. It translates to CASSYGTSGTYEQYF.

The rearrangement joins TRBV19 to TRBJ2-2; a weak D match, TRBD1 (6 bases). The CDR3 spans 15 residues. The germline gives CDR1 LNHDA, CDR2 SQIVND (reference sequence). V was shortened by 2 bases and J by 5 bases, with 12 bases between the two germline ends. This CDR3 is CASSIQGSATGELFF. The CDR3 DNA reads TGTGCCAGTAGTATACAGGGGTCCGCAACCGGGGAGCTGTTTTTT.

The chain has TRBV10-3 and TRBJ1-3; 7 bases match TRBD1. The junction had 9 bases not matched to a gene; V was cut back by 6 bases and J by 4 bases. The CDR3 has 15 residues. Germline CDR1 ENHRY, CDR2 SYGVKD. This chain's CDR3 is CAISARGQRGNTIYF. CDR3 nucleotide sequence: TGTGCCATCAGCGCCCGGGGACAGAGGGGAAACACCATATATTTT.

The rearrangement links TRBV18 to TRBJ2-7; TRBD2 agrees at 14 bases. The V gene end was trimmed by 2 bases and the J gene end by 5 bases; junction bases not matched to a gene: 5. This CDR3 has 16 amino acids. Germline CDR1 and CDR2: KGHSH and LQKENI. The CDR3 here is CASSPRLAGGRDEQYF. DNA of the CDR3: TGTGCCAGCTCACCAAGACTAGCGGGAGGGCGAGACGAGCAGTACTTC.

This sequence joins TRBV2 and TRBJ1-1; D unresolved. V was clipped by 1 base and J by 11 bases, with 14 bases between them. Germline CDR1 and CDR2: SNHLY and FYNNEI. CDR3 size: 13 residues. CDR3 loop: CASSEGRGSRAFF. Written as DNA, the CDR3 is TGTGCCAGCAGTGAAGGGCGGGGATCTAGGGCTTTCTTT.

The chain employs TRBV6-6 and TRBJ2-2, with D perhaps matching TRBD1 (6 bases). The CDR3 has 13 amino acids. CDR1 and CDR2 (germline): MNHNY, SVGAGI (reference sequence). Trimming removed 4 bases at V and 7 bases at J, with 10 bases between. The CDR3 DNA sequence: TGTGCCAGCAGTTCAGGGGCGGGCGGGGAGCTGTTTTTT. This encodes CASSSGAGGELFF.

The rearrangement uses TRBV10-3 and TRBJ1-1, with a possible D match to TRBD1 (6 bases). The CDR3 runs to 15 residues. The germline V gene has CDR1 ENHRY and CDR2 SYGVKD. V lost 6 bases and J 1 base, leaving 15 bases between the germline ends. The CDR3 DNA follows: TGTGCCATCAGAGAAAATGGACAGACGAACACTGAAGCTTTCTTT. Its protein is CAIRENGQTNTEAFF.

The V and J genes are TRBV6-5 and TRBJ2-2, with 10 bases matching TRBD1. The germline V gene encodes CDR1 MNHEY and CDR2 SVGAGI. V lost 0 bases to trimming and J lost 5 bases; unmatched junction nucleotides: 3. The CDR3 has 16 residues. The CDR3 protein is CASSYSMGQGTGELFF. As DNA, the CDR3 is TGTGCCAGCAGTTACTCGATGGGACAGGGGACCGGGGAGCTGTTTTTT.

This chain joins TRBV3-1 (or the pseudogene TRBV3-2) and TRBJ2-4, with 9 nucleotides matching TRBD1. The CDR3 is made up of 20 amino acids. J gave up 3 bases and V 1 base, and 16 bases lay outside the gene matches. Germline CDR1 and CDR2: LGHDT and YNNKEL (reference sequence). The CDR3 reads CASSQVPGQGSFVGKNIQYF. In nucleotides, the CDR3 is TGTGCCAGCAGCCAAGTTCCGGGACAGGGTTCGTTTGTTGGCAAAAACATTCAGTACTTC.

V gene TRBV29-1 combines with J gene TRBJ2-7; possibly TRBD2 for D (5 bases). Germline CDR1 reads SQVTM; CDR2 reads ANQGSEA. With 0 bases removed from V and 6 bases from J, the gap between germline ends came to 9 bases. This CDR3 contains 12 residues. CDR3 DNA: TGCAGCGTTGAAGATTCGGGAAGCGAGCAGTACTTC. Encoded protein: CSVEDSGSEQYF.